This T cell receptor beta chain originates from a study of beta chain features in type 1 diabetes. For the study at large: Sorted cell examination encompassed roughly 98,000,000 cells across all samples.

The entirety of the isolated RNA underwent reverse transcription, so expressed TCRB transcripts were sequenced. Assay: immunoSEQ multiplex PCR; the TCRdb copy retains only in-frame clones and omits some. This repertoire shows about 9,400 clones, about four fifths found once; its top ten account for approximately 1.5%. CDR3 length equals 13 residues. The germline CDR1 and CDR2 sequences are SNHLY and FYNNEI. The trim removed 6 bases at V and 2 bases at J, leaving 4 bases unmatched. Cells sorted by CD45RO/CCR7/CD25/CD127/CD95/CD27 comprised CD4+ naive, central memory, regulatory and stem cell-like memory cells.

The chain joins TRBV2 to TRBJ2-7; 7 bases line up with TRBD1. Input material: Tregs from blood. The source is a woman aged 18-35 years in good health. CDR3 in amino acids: CASRMTGTYEQYF. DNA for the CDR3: TGTGCCAGCAGGATGACAGGGACCTACGAGCAGTACTTC.